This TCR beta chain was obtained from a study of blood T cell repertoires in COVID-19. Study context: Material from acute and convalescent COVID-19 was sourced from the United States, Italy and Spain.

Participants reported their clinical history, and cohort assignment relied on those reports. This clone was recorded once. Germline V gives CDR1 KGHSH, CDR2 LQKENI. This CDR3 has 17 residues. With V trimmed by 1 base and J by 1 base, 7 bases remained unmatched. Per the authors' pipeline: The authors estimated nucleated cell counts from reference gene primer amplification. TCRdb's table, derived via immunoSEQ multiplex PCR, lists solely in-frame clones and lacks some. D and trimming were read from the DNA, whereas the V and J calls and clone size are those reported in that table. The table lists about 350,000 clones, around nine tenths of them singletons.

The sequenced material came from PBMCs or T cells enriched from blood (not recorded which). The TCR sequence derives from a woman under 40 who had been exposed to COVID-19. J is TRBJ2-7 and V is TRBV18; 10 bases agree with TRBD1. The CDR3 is CASSPHPSGQGSYEQYF. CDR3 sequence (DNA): TGTGCCAGCTCACCACACCCTTCGGGACAGGGGTCCTACGAGCAGTACTTC.